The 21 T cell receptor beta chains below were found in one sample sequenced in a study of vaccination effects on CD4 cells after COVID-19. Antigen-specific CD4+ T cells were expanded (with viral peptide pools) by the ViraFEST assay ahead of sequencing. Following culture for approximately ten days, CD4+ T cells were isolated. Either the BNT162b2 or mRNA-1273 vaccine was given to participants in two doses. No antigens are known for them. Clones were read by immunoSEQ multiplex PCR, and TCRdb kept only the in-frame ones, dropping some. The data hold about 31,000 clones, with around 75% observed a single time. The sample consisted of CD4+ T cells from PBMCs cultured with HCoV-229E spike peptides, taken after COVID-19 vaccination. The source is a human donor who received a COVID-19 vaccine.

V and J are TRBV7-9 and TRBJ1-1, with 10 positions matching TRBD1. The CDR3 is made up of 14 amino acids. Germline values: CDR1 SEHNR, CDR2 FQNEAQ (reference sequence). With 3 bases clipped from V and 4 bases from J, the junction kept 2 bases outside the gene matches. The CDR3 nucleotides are TGTGCCAGCAGCTTTAGGGACAGGGGCACTGAAGCTTTCTTT. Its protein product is CASSFRDRGTEAFF.

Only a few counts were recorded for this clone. CDR3 in DNA: TGCGCCAGCAGCTTGGCCGCGAACACCGGGGAGCTGTTTTTT. This codes for CASSLAANTGELFF. The chain carries TRBV5-1 and TRBJ2-2; D not certain. The CDR3 consists of 14 residues. Germline CDR1 and CDR2: SGHRS and YFSETQ. Trimming took 0 bases from V and 0 from J, leaving 3 bases between them.

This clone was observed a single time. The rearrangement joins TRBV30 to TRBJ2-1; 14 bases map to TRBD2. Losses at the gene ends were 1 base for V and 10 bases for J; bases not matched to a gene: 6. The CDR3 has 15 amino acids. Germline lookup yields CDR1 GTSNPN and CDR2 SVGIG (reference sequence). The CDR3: CAWSAKGLAGAEQFF. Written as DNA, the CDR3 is TGTGCCTGGAGTGCTAAGGGACTAGCGGGGGCGGAGCAGTTCTTC.

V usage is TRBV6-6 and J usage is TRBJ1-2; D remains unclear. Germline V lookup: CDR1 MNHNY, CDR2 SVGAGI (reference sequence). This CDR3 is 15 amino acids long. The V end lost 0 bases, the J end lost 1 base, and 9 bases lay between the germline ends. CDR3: CASSYSSSRNYGYTF. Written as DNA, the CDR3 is TGTGCCAGCAGTTACTCCTCCAGCCGTAACTATGGCTACACCTTC.

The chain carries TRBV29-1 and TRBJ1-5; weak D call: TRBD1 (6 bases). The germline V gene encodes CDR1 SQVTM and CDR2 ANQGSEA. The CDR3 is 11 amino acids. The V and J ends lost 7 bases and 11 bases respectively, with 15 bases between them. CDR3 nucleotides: TGCAGCGGTCTAACAGGGAAGTCCCAGCATTTT. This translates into CSGLTGKSQHF. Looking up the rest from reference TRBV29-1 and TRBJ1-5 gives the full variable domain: SAVISQKPSRDICQRGTSLTIQCQVDSQVTMMFWYRQQPGQSLTLIATANQGSEATYESGFVIDKFPISRPNLTFSTLTVSNMSPEDSSIYLCSGLTGKSQHFGDGTRLSIL.

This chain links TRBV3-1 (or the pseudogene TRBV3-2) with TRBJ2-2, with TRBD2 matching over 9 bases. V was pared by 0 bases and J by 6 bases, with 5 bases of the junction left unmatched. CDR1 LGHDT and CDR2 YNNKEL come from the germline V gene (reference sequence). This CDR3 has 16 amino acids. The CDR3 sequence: CASSQERGGAPGELFF. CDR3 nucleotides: TGTGCCAGCAGCCAAGAGCGCGGGGGGGCTCCCGGGGAGCTGTTTTTT.

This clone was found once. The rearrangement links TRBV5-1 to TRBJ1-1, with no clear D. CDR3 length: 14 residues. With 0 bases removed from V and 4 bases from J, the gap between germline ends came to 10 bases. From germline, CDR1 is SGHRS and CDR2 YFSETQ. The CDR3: CASSLDPTGTEAFF. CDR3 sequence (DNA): TGCGCCAGCAGCTTGGATCCGACCGGCACTGAAGCTTTCTTT. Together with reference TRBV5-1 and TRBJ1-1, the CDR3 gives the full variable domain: KAGVTQTPRYLIKTRGQQVTLSCSPISGHRSVSWYQQTPGQGLQFLFEYFSETQRNKGNFPGRFSGRQFSNSRSEMNVSTLELGDSALYLCASSLDPTGTEAFFGQGTRLTVV.

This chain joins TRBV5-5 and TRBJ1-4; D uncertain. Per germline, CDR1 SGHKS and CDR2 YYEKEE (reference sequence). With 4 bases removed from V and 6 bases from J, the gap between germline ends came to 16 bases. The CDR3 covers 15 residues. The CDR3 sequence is CASSPQATYDEKLFF. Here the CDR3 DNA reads TGTGCCAGCAGCCCGCAGGCCACTTATGATGAAAAACTGTTTTTT.

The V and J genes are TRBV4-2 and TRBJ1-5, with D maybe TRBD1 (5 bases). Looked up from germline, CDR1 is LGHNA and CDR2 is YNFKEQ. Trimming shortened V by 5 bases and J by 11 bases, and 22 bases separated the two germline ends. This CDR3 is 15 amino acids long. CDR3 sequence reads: CASSDEAGNVVAQHF. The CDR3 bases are TGTGCCAGCAGCGATGAGGCAGGGAATGTCGTGGCCCAGCATTTT.

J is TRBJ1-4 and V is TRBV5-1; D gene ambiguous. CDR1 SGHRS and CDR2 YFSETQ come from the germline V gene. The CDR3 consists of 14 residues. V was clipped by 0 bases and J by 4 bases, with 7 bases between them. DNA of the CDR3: TGCGCCAGCAGCTTGGTTGGGATTAATGAAAAACTGTTTTTT. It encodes CASSLVGINEKLFF.

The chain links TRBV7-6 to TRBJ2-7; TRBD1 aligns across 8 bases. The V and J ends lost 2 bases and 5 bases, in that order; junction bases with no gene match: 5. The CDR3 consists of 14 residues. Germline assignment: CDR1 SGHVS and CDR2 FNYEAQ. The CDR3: CASSLSQGANEQYF. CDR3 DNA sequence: TGTGCCAGCAGCTTATCCCAGGGGGCGAACGAGCAGTACTTC. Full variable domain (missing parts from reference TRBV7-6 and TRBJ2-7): GAGVSQSPRYKVTKRGQDVALRCDPISGHVSLYWYRQALGQGPEFLTYFNYEAQQDKSGLPNDRFSAERPEGSISTLTIQRTEQRDSAMYRCASSLSQGANEQYFGPGTRLTVT.

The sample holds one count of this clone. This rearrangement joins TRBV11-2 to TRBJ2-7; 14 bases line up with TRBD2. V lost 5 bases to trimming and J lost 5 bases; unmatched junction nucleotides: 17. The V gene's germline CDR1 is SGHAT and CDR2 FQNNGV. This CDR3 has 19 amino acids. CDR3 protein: CASSPWGGGLAGGSDEQYF. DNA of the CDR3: TGTGCCAGCAGCCCTTGGGGGGGCGGACTAGCGGGAGGTAGTGACGAGCAGTACTTC.

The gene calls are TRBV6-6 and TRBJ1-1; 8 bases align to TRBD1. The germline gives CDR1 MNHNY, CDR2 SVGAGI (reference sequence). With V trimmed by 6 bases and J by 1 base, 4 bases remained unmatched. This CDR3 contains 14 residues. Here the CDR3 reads CASSLGQENTEAFF. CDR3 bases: TGTGCCAGCAGCCTGGGACAGGAGAACACTGAAGCTTTCTTT.

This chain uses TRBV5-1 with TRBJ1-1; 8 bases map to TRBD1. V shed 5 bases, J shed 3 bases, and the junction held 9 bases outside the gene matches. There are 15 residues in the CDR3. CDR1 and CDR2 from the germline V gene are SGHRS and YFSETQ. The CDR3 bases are TGCGCCAGCAGGTCTCAGGGGGCGGTGGACACTGAAGCTTTCTTT. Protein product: CASRSQGAVDTEAFF.

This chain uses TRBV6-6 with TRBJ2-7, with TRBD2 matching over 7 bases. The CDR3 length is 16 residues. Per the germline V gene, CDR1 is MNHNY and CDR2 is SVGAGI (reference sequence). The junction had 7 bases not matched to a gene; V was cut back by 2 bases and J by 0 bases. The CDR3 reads CASSYDTGGSSYEQYF. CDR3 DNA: TGTGCCAGCAGTTACGACACGGGAGGCTCCTCCTACGAGCAGTACTTC.

The CDR3 sequence is CASRGQGVNYGYTF. The CDR3, as DNA: TGTGCCAGCAGAGGACAGGGAGTTAACTATGGCTACACCTTC. This chain uses TRBV11-2 with TRBJ1-2; 8 bases are shared with TRBD1. Germline V gene lookup returns CDR1 SGHAT and CDR2 FQNNGV. J gave up 1 base and V 6 bases, and 4 bases lay outside the gene matches. CDR3 length equals 14 residues.

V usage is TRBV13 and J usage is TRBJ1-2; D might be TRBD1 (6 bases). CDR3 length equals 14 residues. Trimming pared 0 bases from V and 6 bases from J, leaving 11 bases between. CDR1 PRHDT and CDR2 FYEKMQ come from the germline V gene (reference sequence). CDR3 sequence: CASSLGPAGDGYTF. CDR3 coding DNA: TGTGCCAGCAGCTTAGGCCCGGCAGGGGATGGCTACACCTTC.

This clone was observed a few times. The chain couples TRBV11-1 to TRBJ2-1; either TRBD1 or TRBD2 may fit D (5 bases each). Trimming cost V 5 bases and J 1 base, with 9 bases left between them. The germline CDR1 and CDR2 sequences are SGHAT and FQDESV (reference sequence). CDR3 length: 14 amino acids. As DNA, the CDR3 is TGTGCCAGCAGCATTGGGGGATCCTACAATGAGCAGTTCTTC. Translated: CASSIGGSYNEQFF.

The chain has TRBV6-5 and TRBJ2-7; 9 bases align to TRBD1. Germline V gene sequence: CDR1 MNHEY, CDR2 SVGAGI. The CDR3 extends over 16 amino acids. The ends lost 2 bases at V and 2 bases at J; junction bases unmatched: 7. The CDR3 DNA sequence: TGTGCCAGCAGTTACGTACAGGGGGCGCATGCCTACGAGCAGTACTTC. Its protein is CASSYVQGAHAYEQYF.

The CDR3 sequence is CATSRDPVAGGETQYF. The CDR3 nucleotides are TGTGCCACCAGCAGAGATCCTGTGGCAGGGGGAGAGACCCAGTACTTC. The J gene is TRBJ2-5, the V gene TRBV15; 7 bases map to TRBD1. Trimming took 0 bases from V and 4 from J; bases not matched to a gene: 8. Germline CDR1 reads LNHNV; CDR2 reads YYDKDF (reference sequence). The CDR3 length is 16 residues.

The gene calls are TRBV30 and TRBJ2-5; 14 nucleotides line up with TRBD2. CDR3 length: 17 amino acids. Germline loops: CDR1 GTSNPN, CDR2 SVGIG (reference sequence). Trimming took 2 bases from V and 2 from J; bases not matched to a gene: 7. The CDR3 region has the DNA TGTGCCTGGAGTCGAGCCCGGACTAGCGGGGGGCAAGAGACCCAGTACTTC. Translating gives CAWSRARTSGGQETQYF.